Included here is one T cell receptor (beta chain) sequence, with context. This CDR3 contains 13 residues. The V end lost 3 bases, the J end lost 3 bases, and 8 bases lay between the germline ends. Germline V gene data show CDR1 as SGHTA and CDR2 as FQGTGA. The sample comes from a study of cytomegalovirus exposure and HLA in healthy donors. A multiplex PCR was run with 60 Vbeta primers and 13 Jbeta primers. Sequencing used immunoSEQ multiplex PCR; TCRdb keeps in-frame clones, though not all of them. Its listing shows about 200,000 clones. The sequence was obtained from a boy between 10 and 17 years old in good health and CMV-seronegative. The source material was PBMCs. This chain joins TRBV7-3 and TRBJ1-1, with D possibly being TRBD1 (5 bases). The CDR3: CASSLGGDTEAFF. In DNA form, the CDR3 reads TGTGCCAGCAGCTTGGGGGGGGACACTGAAGCTTTCTTT. The complete variable domain, with remaining parts taken from reference TRBV7-3 and TRBJ1-1, reads GAGVSQTPSNKVTEKGKYVELRCDPISGHTALYWYRQSLGQGPEFLIYFQGTGAADDSGLPNDRFFAVRPEGSVSTLKIQRTERGDSAVYLCASSLGGDTEAFFGQGTRLTVV.